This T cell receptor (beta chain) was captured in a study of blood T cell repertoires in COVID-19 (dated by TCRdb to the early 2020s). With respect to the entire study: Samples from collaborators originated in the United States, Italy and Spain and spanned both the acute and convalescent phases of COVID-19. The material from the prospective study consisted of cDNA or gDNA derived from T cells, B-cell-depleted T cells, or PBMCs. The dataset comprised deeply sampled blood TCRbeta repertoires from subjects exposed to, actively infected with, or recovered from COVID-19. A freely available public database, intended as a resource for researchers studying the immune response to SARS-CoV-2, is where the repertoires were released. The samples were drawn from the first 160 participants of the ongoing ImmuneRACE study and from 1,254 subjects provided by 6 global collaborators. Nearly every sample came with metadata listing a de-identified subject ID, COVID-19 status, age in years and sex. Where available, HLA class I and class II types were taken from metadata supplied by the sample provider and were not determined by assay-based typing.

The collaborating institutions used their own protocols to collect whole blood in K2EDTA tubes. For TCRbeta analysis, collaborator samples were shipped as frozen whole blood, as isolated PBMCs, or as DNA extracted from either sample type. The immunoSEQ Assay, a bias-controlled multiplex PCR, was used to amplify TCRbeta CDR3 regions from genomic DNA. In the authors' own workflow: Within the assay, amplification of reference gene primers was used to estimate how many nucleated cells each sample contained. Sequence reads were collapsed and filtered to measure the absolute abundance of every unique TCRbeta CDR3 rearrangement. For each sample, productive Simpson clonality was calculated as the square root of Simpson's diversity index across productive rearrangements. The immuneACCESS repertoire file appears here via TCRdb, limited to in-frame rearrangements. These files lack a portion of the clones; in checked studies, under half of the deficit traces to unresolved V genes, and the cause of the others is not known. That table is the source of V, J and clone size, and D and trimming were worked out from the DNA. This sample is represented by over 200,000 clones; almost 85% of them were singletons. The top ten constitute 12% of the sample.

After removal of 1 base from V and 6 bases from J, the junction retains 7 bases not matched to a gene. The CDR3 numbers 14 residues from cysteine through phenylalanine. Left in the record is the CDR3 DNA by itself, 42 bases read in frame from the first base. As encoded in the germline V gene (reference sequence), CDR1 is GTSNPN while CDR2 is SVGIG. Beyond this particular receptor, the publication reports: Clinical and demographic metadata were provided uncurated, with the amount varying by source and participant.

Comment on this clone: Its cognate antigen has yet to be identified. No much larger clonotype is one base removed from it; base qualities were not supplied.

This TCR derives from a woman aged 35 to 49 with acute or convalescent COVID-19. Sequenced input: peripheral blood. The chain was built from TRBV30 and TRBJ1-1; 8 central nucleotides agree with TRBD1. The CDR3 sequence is CAWSAGGGGAEAFF. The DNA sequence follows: TGTGCCTGGAGTGCAGGGGGCGGAGGCGCTGAAGCTTTCTTT.